Each of the 20 T cell receptor beta chains below was sequenced from the same sample in a study of identical twins. TCRdb used MiXCR to reprocess the 5' RACE reads, holding one entry per CDR3 protein. The table records around 1.7 million distinct CDR3 sequences, under 35% of them present only once. The sample consisted of cord blood. The receptors stem from a newborn girl in good health.

Many counts were recorded for this clonotype. This CDR3 is CASRDRRRSPLHF. Here the CDR3 DNA reads TGTGCCAGCAGGGACAGGCGTCGGTCACCCCTCCACTTT. This chain joins TRBV6-2 or TRBV6-3 and TRBJ1-6; 7 bases are shared with TRBD1. The germline V gene has CDR1 MNHEY and CDR2 SVGEGT. This CDR3 has 13 residues. V lost 6 bases, J lost 10 bases, and 6 bases stayed unmatched.

The table lists this clonotype with many counts. The V and J genes are TRBV28 and TRBJ2-1; either TRBD1 or TRBD2 may fit D (6 bases each). The CDR3 extends over 15 amino acids. Germline V lookup: CDR1 MDHEN, CDR2 SYDVKM. Trimming removed 2 bases from V and 8 bases from J, with 16 bases in between. The CDR3 DNA is TGTGCCAGCAGTTTAACCGGGGGCGTACGGGATGAGCAGTTCTTC. This encodes CASSLTGGVRDEQFF.

This clonotype was picked up a small number of times. The rearrangement uses TRBV2 and TRBJ2-3; D unclear. Germline values: CDR1 SNHLY, CDR2 FYNNEI. V lost 7 bases, J lost 1 base, and 15 bases lay in between. The CDR3 is 15 amino acids. Written as DNA, the CDR3 is TGTGCCAGCATGTTTGCCGATTTAGGCACAGATACGCAGTATTTT. Protein: CASMFADLGTDTQYF. The full variable domain, with the rest looked up from reference TRBV2 and TRBJ2-3, is EPEVTQTPSHQVTQMGQEVILRCVPISNHLYFYWYRQILGQKVEFLVSFYNNEISEKSEIFDDQFSVERPDGSNFTLKIRSTKLEDSAMYFCASMFADLGTDTQYFGPGTRLTVL.

This clonotype was detected a few times. This chain uses TRBV21-1 with TRBJ2-3. TRBV21-1 is a known pseudogene. The CDR3 sequence is 12 residues long. The chain's CDR3 is CASSKDTDTQYF. The CDR3 bases are TGTGCCAGCAGCAAGGACACAGATACGCAGTATTTT.

This clonotype was seen many times. This chain joins TRBV6-5 and TRBJ2-3, with 8 bases matching TRBD1. This CDR3 is 20 amino acids long. The germline CDR1 and CDR2 sequences are MNHEY and SVGAGI. Trimming took 2 bases from V and 0 from J; bases not matched to a gene: 16. CDR3 loop: CASSYPTFPDRGPSTDTQYF. The CDR3 DNA reads TGTGCCAGCAGTTACCCAACGTTTCCCGACAGGGGTCCTAGCACAGATACGCAGTATTTT.

The chain has TRBV3-1 and TRBJ2-3; the D gene is possibly TRBD1 (6 bases). The V gene lost 1 base and the J gene lost 0 bases, with 11 bases spanning the gap. The CDR3 has 16 residues. Germline V gives CDR1 LGHDT, CDR2 YNNKEL (reference sequence). The CDR3 nucleotides are TGTGCCAGCAGCCAAGGTGTGGGGGCCAGCACAGATACGCAGTATTTT. Amino acid sequence: CASSQGVGASTDTQYF.

In this sample, this clonotype turned up a few times. Here the CDR3 DNA reads TGTGCCACCAGCGGGACTTCTAACTATGGCTACACCTTC. Translated: CATSGTSNYGYTF. The chain recombines TRBV12-3 or TRBV12-4 with TRBJ1-2, with a weak D call TRBD1 (5 bases). Trimming shortened V by 10 bases and J by 0 bases, and 12 bases separated the two germline ends. This CDR3 comprises 13 residues.

Note on this clonotype: The junction shows a germline mismatch at one end, possibly a read error. This sequence joins TRBV4-2 and TRBJ1-5; weak D call: TRBD1 (6 bases). The CDR3 has 17 residues. The germline V gene has CDR1 LGHNA and CDR2 YNFKEQ. The CDR3 DNA follows: TGTGTCAGCAGCCAATATGACAGGCCATATAGCAATCAGCCCCAGCATTTT. Its protein is CVSSQYDRPYSNQPQHF.

The chain combines TRBV9 with TRBJ2-3; no clear D gene. This CDR3 has 12 residues. V was shortened by 2 bases and J by 6 bases, with 7 bases between the two germline ends. Germline lookup yields CDR1 SGDLS and CDR2 YYNGEE. The CDR3 protein is CASSVRSDTQYF. CDR3 nucleotides: TGTGCCAGCAGCGTTCGGAGCGATACGCAGTATTTT.

The chain couples TRBV5-1 to TRBJ2-7; 8 positions agree with TRBD1. The CDR3 has 15 amino acids. Germline V lookup: CDR1 SGHRS, CDR2 YFSETQ. V dropped 0 bases and J dropped 4; count of bases not matched to a gene: 6. Here the CDR3 reads CASSLDLRGRYEQYF. The CDR3 DNA sequence: TGCGCCAGCAGCTTGGATCTCAGGGGGCGGTACGAGCAGTACTTC. The whole variable domain, remainder taken from reference TRBV5-1 and TRBJ2-7, is KAGVTQTPRYLIKTRGQQVTLSCSPISGHRSVSWYQQTPGQGLQFLFEYFSETQRNKGNFPGRFSGRQFSNSRSEMNVSTLELGDSALYLCASSLDLRGRYEQYFGPGTRLTVT.

This rearrangement joins TRBV20-1 to TRBJ2-1; D is perhaps TRBD1 (5 bases). Trimming pared 6 bases from V and 1 base from J, leaving 16 bases between. The CDR3 is made up of 15 amino acids. Germline lookup yields CDR1 DFQATT and CDR2 SNEGSKA (reference sequence). For the CDR3, the DNA is TGCAGTGCCCAGGTGGGGCGGCCGTCCTACAATGAGCAGTTCTTC. It is translated as CSAQVGRPSYNEQFF.

The sample holds many counts of this clonotype. This rearrangement joins TRBV18 to TRBJ2-3, with D perhaps TRBD2 (5 bases). Trimming removed 1 base from V and 4 bases from J, with 9 bases in between. Germline values: CDR1 KGHSH, CDR2 LQKENI. The CDR3 contains 14 residues. The CDR3 DNA is TGTGCCAGCTCACCACGGGAGTTCGCAGATACGCAGTATTTT. Translation: CASSPREFADTQYF. Variable domain in full (rest from reference TRBV18 and TRBJ2-3): NAGVMQNPRHLVRRRGQEARLRCSPMKGHSHVYWYRQLPEEGLKFMVYLQKENIIDESGMPKERFSAEFPKEGPSILRIQQVVRGDSAAYFCASSPREFADTQYFGPGTRLTVL.

Details on this clonotype: One end of the junction varies from germline; a read error may be responsible. V gene TRBV10-3 combines with J gene TRBJ2-3, with a tentative D call TRBD1 (6 bases). CDR1 is ENHRY, CDR2 SYGVKD, per germline. The CDR3 loop spans 14 amino acids. CDR3 sequence: CAISEGGRADTRYF. Here the CDR3 DNA reads TGTGCCATCAGTGAGGGGGGCAGGGCAGATACGCGGTATTTT.

The rearrangement joins TRBV28 to TRBJ2-7, with 11 bases aligning to TRBD2. This CDR3 contains 19 residues. Germline loops: CDR1 MDHEN, CDR2 SYDVKM. J lost 2 bases, V lost 3 bases, and 15 bases had no gene match. The CDR3: CASSFFRGSSGRWTYEQYF. The CDR3 nucleotides are TGTGCCAGCAGTTTTTTCAGGGGCTCTAGCGGGAGGTGGACCTACGAGCAGTACTTC.

CDR3 residues: CASSRQTGYNEQFF. The CDR3 bases are TGTGCCAGCTCAAGACAGACTGGGTACAATGAGCAGTTCTTC. This sequence joins TRBV18 and TRBJ2-1; perhaps TRBD1 as D (5 bases). Germline CDR1 reads KGHSH; CDR2 reads LQKENI. Trimming pared 5 bases from V and 4 bases from J, leaving 12 bases between. The CDR3 is 14 amino acids.

This clonotype was recorded a few times. CDR3 amino acids: CASSQEGQASTQYF. CDR3 nucleotide sequence: TGTGCCAGCAGCCAAGAAGGGCAGGCCTCTACGCAGTATTTT. This chain links TRBV3-1 with TRBJ2-3; D gene uncertain. The germline CDR1 and CDR2 sequences are LGHDT and YNNKEL (reference sequence). Trimming took off 0 bases at V and 8 bases at J, with 12 bases between the two ends. This CDR3 has 14 amino acids.

There are a few counts of this clonotype. V gene TRBV2 combines with J gene TRBJ1-2; D not resolved. The V gene's germline CDR1 is SNHLY and CDR2 FYNNEI. There are 13 residues in the CDR3. The V gene lost 3 bases and the J gene lost 4 bases, with 9 bases spanning the gap. The CDR3 spells CASSDRRSYGYTF. CDR3 bases: TGTGCCAGCAGTGACAGGAGGAGCTATGGCTACACCTTC.

The gene calls are TRBV7-9 and TRBJ2-4, with 8 bases lining up with TRBD2. The assigned J gene may be wrong: the sequence end matches TRBJ2-5 better. Per germline, CDR1 SEHNR and CDR2 FQNEAQ (reference sequence). This CDR3 comprises 12 residues. CDR3 sequence reads: CATAASGETQYF. The DNA for the CDR3 is TGTGCCACCGCTGCTAGCGGGGAGACCCAGTACTTC.

This clonotype was seen more than once but under ten times. CDR3 protein: CASSQKAYRDRVAHEQFF. The CDR3 DNA reads TGTGCCAGCAGCCAAAAAGCCTACCGGGACAGGGTGGCCCATGAGCAGTTCTTC. The chain couples TRBV4-2 to TRBJ2-1, with 9 bases fitting TRBD1. The CDR3 consists of 18 residues. V lost 2 bases and J lost 8; bases outside the gene matches: 16. Germline CDR1 is LGHNA and CDR2 is YNFKEQ.

This clonotype has ten or more counts. This sequence joins TRBV7-9 and TRBJ1-2, with D uncertain. Per the germline V gene, CDR1 is SEHNR and CDR2 is FQNEAQ (reference sequence). V was shortened by 6 bases and J by 7 bases, with 9 bases between the two germline ends. The CDR3 totals 11 residues. The CDR3 is CASSLSGGYTF. The CDR3 DNA reads TGTGCCAGCAGTTTATCCGGTGGCTACACCTTC.